These 20 T cell receptor beta chains share one sample of origin, sequenced in a study of blood T cell repertoires in COVID-19. Clones were sequenced by immunoSEQ multiplex PCR, and TCRdb holds only the in-frame ones, with some missing. Here the sample spans about 220,000 clones, 87% being singletons. Sequencing was done on a sample of peripheral blood. All receptors come from a man aged 35 to 55 with active or convalescent COVID-19.

The chain carries TRBV5-5 and TRBJ2-1, with D tentatively TRBD2 (7 bases). V lost 3 bases to trimming and J lost 8 bases, with 15 bases between them. Per germline, CDR1 SGHKS and CDR2 YYEKEE (reference sequence). This CDR3 spans 14 amino acids. The DNA of the CDR3 is TGTGCCAGCAGCTGGGGGGGCCTCTCGGATGAGCAGTTCTTC. This codes for CASSWGGLSDEQFF.

The rearrangement uses TRBV9 and TRBJ2-1; the D gene is possibly TRBD2 (6 bases). CDR3 size: 16 residues. Germline CDR1 and CDR2: SGDLS and YYNGEE. Deletions cut 0 bases from V and 0 bases from J, with 10 bases between. The CDR3 reads CASSVVGGNSYNEQFF. CDR3 bases: TGTGCCAGCAGCGTAGTAGGCGGGAACTCCTACAATGAGCAGTTCTTC.

The rearrangement links TRBV28 to TRBJ1-1; 7 bases line up with TRBD1. V trimming: 4 bases; J trimming: 1 base; junction bases outside the gene matches: 9. The germline gives CDR1 MDHEN, CDR2 SYDVKM. This CDR3 region has 16 residues. CDR3 coding DNA: TGTGCCAGCAGTTACCACAGGGGCAGTGGGAACACTGAAGCTTTCTTT. It yields the protein CASSYHRGSGNTEAFF.

This clone was detected only a few times. The rearrangement joins TRBV9 to TRBJ2-7; 14 nucleotides agree with TRBD2. The CDR3 totals 15 residues. Germline V gene sequence: CDR1 SGDLS, CDR2 YYNGEE. Losses at the gene ends were 0 bases for V and 5 bases for J; bases not matched to a gene: 1. CDR3 DNA: TGTGCCAGCAGCGTAGGACTAGCGGGAGGGGACGAGCAGTACTTC. It is translated as CASSVGLAGGDEQYF.

The chain joins TRBV11-2 to TRBJ1-2, with 8 bases identical to TRBD1. V was pared by 2 bases and J by 4 bases, with 6 bases of the junction left unmatched. The CDR3 contains 15 residues. Germline V lookup: CDR1 SGHAT, CDR2 FQNNGV. The CDR3 DNA is TGTGCCAGCAGCTTAATCCAGGGGGCTAGCTATGGCTACACCTTC. Its protein is CASSLIQGASYGYTF.

This rearrangement joins TRBV21-1 to TRBJ2-4; TRBD2 is taken as the D call from the table, unchecked against the DNA. TRBV21-1 is a pseudogene. The CDR3 extends over 10 amino acids. CDR3 in DNA: TGTGCCAGCGGAGGTTACATTCAGTACTTC. Translated, it gives CASGGYIQYF.

V is TRBV2 and J is TRBJ2-2, with 9 bases identical to TRBD1. Germline V gives CDR1 SNHLY, CDR2 FYNNEI. The CDR3 contains 14 residues. Trimming took 9 bases from V and 6 from J; bases not matched to a gene: 8. CDR3 coding DNA: TGTGCCAGAAAGCGGACAGGGGTGGCCGGGGAGCTGTTTTTT. It encodes CARKRTGVAGELFF.

The V and J genes are TRBV10-3 and TRBJ1-1, with D maybe TRBD1 (5 bases). Germline V gives CDR1 ENHRY, CDR2 SYGVKD. CDR3 length equals 17 residues. V was trimmed by 0 bases and J by 3 bases, leaving 17 bases between them. This CDR3 is CAISESWGRGGDTEAFF. The CDR3 DNA reads TGTGCCATCAGTGAGTCTTGGGGGAGAGGAGGGGACACTGAAGCTTTCTTT.

J is TRBJ1-1 and V is TRBV5-1; 10 bases align to TRBD1. Germline V gives CDR1 SGHRS, CDR2 YFSETQ. Losses at the gene ends were 3 bases for V and 4 bases for J; bases not matched to a gene: 6. The CDR3 has 15 residues. The CDR3 DNA sequence: TGCGCCAGCAGCTCGGGACAGGGGAAACCCACTGAAGCTTTCTTT. Its translation is CASSSGQGKPTEAFF.

V is TRBV6-5 and J is TRBJ2-7; TRBD2 is a possible D gene (5 bases). Trimming cost V 5 bases and J 0 bases, with 14 bases left between them. Per the germline V gene, CDR1 is MNHEY and CDR2 is SVGAGI. This CDR3 spans 15 amino acids. The CDR3 region is CASSPRRLNSYEQYF. The CDR3 DNA follows: TGTGCCAGCAGTCCTCGGAGGCTGAACTCCTACGAGCAGTACTTC.

V gene TRBV7-9 combines with J gene TRBJ2-5; tentatively, D is TRBD2 (6 bases). Trimming shortened V by 0 bases and J by 5 bases, and 19 bases separated the two germline ends. The CDR3 consists of 17 residues. CDR1 SEHNR and CDR2 FQNEAQ come from the germline V gene (reference sequence). This CDR3 is CASSLAFVRELQETQYF. The CDR3 bases are TGTGCCAGCAGCTTAGCCTTTGTCCGGGAGCTTCAGGAGACCCAGTACTTC.

This chain connects TRBV6-5 to TRBJ2-3; D is unresolved. CDR1 is MNHEY, CDR2 SVGAGI, per germline. The CDR3 is 12 residues long. With 5 bases removed from V and 2 bases from J, the gap between germline ends came to 5 bases. The CDR3 is CASSRNTDTQYF. The CDR3 DNA sequence: TGTGCCAGCAGTCGTAACACAGATACGCAGTATTTT.

The chain recombines TRBV10-1 with TRBJ2-2; possible D gene TRBD2, 5 bases. V was trimmed by 3 bases and J by 4 bases, leaving 12 bases between them. Germline assignment: CDR1 WNHNN and CDR2 SYGVQD (reference sequence). CDR3 length equals 15 residues. CDR3 in amino acids: CASSEGREFTGELFF. For the CDR3, the DNA is TGCGCCAGCAGTGAAGGAAGGGAGTTCACCGGGGAGCTGTTTTTT.

The V and J genes are TRBV15 and TRBJ1-5; perhaps TRBD1 as D (6 bases). The V gene's germline CDR1 is LNHNV and CDR2 YYDKDF (reference sequence). V lost 5 bases to trimming and J lost 0 bases, with 11 bases between them. The CDR3 extends over 15 amino acids. The CDR3 coding sequence is TGTGCCACCAGCGCGGACAGAAATAGCAATCAGCCCCAGCATTTT. Protein sequence: CATSADRNSNQPQHF.

The chain has TRBV7-9 and TRBJ1-1, with TRBD1 identical over 9 bases. The CDR3 contains 14 residues. Trimming took 1 base from V and 8 from J; bases not matched to a gene: 5. Germline assignment: CDR1 SEHNR and CDR2 FQNEAQ (reference sequence). The CDR3 region has the DNA TGTGCCAGCAGCTTAGGAACAGGGGGCCGCGAAGCTTTCTTT. The encoded protein is CASSLGTGGREAFF.

This clone was seen a handful of times. The rearrangement joins TRBV5-1 to TRBJ1-5; the D gene is possibly TRBD1 (5 bases). Per the germline V gene, CDR1 is SGHRS and CDR2 is YFSETQ. Trimming pared 0 bases from V and 0 bases from J, leaving 7 bases between. The CDR3 is made up of 15 amino acids. CDR3 region: CASSLGQSSNQPQHF. CDR3 DNA: TGCGCCAGCAGCTTGGGACAGTCTAGCAATCAGCCCCAGCATTTT.

V gene TRBV29-1 combines with J gene TRBJ1-2; 7 nucleotides align to TRBD1. The CDR3 is made up of 17 amino acids. Trimming at V came to 3 bases and at J to 5 bases, leaving 18 bases not matched to a gene. Germline loops: CDR1 SQVTM, CDR2 ANQGSEA. Here the CDR3 DNA reads TGCAGCGTTGACGGGAAGGTCCCAGGGGGAAGGTGGTATGGCTACACCTTC. It translates to CSVDGKVPGGRWYGYTF.

This clone was found a few times. The rearrangement links TRBV7-9 to TRBJ1-4; D gene uncertain. The CDR3 sequence is 15 residues long. The germline V and J ends were trimmed by 0 bases and 3 bases, with 8 bases remaining between them. The V gene's germline CDR1 is SEHNR and CDR2 FQNEAQ (reference sequence). CDR3 protein: CASSLAVGANEKLFF. The CDR3 DNA sequence: TGTGCCAGCAGCTTAGCGGTGGGAGCTAATGAAAAACTGTTTTTT.

This chain links TRBV10-2 with TRBJ2-3; 8 nucleotides match TRBD2. CDR1 WSHSY and CDR2 SAAADI come from the germline V gene. The CDR3 has 16 amino acids. V shed 8 bases and J 2 bases; nucleotides not matched to a gene: 12. CDR3 nucleotide sequence: TGCGCCAGCGGTTTAGATTTTAGCGGGGCCACAGATACGCAGTATTTT. Protein: CASGLDFSGATDTQYF.

The V call is TRBV28, the J call TRBJ1-6; 7 positions match TRBD1. The germline gives CDR1 MDHEN, CDR2 SYDVKM. V shed 6 bases and J 4 bases; nucleotides not matched to a gene: 6. The CDR3 sequence is 15 residues long. The CDR3 spells CASSYRDSYNSPLHF. The DNA of the CDR3 is TGTGCCAGCAGCTACCGGGACAGTTATAATTCACCCCTCCACTTT.